Presented here are 32 T cell receptor beta chains from one specimen sequenced in a study of cytomegalovirus exposure and HLA in healthy donors. The PCR ran on 60 Vbeta and 13 Jbeta primers. Produced via immunoSEQ multiplex PCR; TCRdb's table is partial and in-frame only. The sample comprises 150,000 or so clones, 70% to 90% of which are singletons, and approximately 9.4% rests with the top ten. The sample comprised PBMCs. All receptors come from a man in his late teens or twenties in good health and CMV-seropositive.

The chain couples TRBV4-3 to TRBJ2-3; TRBD2 agrees at 10 bases. The CDR3 spans 15 residues. Germline V lookup: CDR1 LGHNA, CDR2 YSLEER. The V segment lost 1 base and the J segment 7 bases; nucleotides outside the gene matches: 5. The CDR3 DNA sequence: TGCGCCAGCAGCCAAGCAACTAGCGGGGAAAATACGCAGTATTTT. This sequence encodes CASSQATSGENTQYF.

This clone has just one count. The V and J genes are TRBV2 and TRBJ1-2; D may be TRBD1 (5 bases). Germline values: CDR1 SNHLY, CDR2 FYNNEI. Trimming stripped 8 bases from V and 1 base from J, with 17 bases between. This CDR3 region has 15 residues. CDR3 sequence reads: CASSNQGSRNYGYTF. The CDR3, as DNA: TGTGCCAGCTCTAATCAGGGATCGCGTAACTATGGCTACACCTTC.

The V call is TRBV30, the J call TRBJ1-5; 8 bases match TRBD1. The junction had 4 bases not matched to a gene; V was cut back by 2 bases and J by 4 bases. The germline V gene encodes CDR1 GTSNPN and CDR2 SVGIG (reference sequence). The CDR3 has 14 residues. The CDR3 DNA follows: TGTGCCTGGAGTCCCGGACAGGGAAATCAGCCCCAGCATTTT. This encodes CAWSPGQGNQPQHF.

V and J are TRBV5-1 and TRBJ2-5; D call uncertain. The end of the DNA is better explained by TRBJ2-7, so the J call may be wrong. This CDR3 contains 13 residues. Germline CDR1 SGHRS, CDR2 YFSETQ. The DNA for the CDR3 is TGCGCCAGCAGCATCTTTTCTAAGTCCGAGCAGTACTTC. It specifies CASSIFSKSEQYF.

The chain uses TRBV9 and TRBJ2-5; 10 bases match TRBD2. This CDR3 contains 16 residues. V dropped 0 bases and J dropped 7; count of bases not matched to a gene: 9. Per germline, CDR1 SGDLS and CDR2 YYNGEE. CDR3 sequence: CASSVGGLASIGTQYF. The CDR3 DNA follows: TGTGCCAGCAGCGTAGGGGGACTAGCGTCTATTGGGACCCAGTACTTC. The whole variable domain, remainder taken from reference TRBV9 and TRBJ2-5, is DSGVTQTPKHLITATGQRVTLRCSPRSGDLSVYWYQQSLDQGLQFLIQYYNGEERAKGNILERFSAQQFPDLHSELNLSSLELGDSALYFCASSVGGLASIGTQYFGPGTRLLVL.

The chain combines TRBV5-1 with TRBJ1-2; 7 bases fit TRBD1. There are 14 residues in the CDR3. Germline loops: CDR1 SGHRS, CDR2 YFSETQ. V lost 4 bases, J lost 5 bases, and 8 bases stayed unmatched. CDR3 protein: CASSTETGPYGYTF. The CDR3 region has the DNA TGCGCCAGCAGCACGGAGACAGGGCCATATGGCTACACCTTC.

CDR3 in amino acids: CASSQQDRSSGANVLTF. DNA of the CDR3: TGCGCCAGCAGCCAACAGGACAGGAGCTCTGGGGCCAACGTCCTGACTTTC. The rearrangement joins TRBV4-1 to TRBJ2-6; 7 nucleotides line up with TRBD1. This CDR3 contains 17 residues. V was clipped by 2 bases and J by 0 bases; unmatched bases: 4. The germline V gene has CDR1 MGHRA and CDR2 YSYEKL.

The chain recombines TRBV27 with TRBJ2-7; no clear D. Germline CDR1 MNHEY, CDR2 SMNVEV (reference sequence). V lost 6 bases to trimming and J lost 6 bases, with 15 bases between them. This CDR3 has 13 amino acids. As DNA, the CDR3 is TGTGCCAGCAGACCCGCGCAGGCGTCCGAGCAGTACTTC. It specifies CASRPAQASEQYF.

V and J are TRBV9 and TRBJ2-2; 8 nucleotides align to TRBD2. Per the germline V gene, CDR1 is SGDLS and CDR2 is YYNGEE. Trimming cost V 0 bases and J 4 bases; bases outside gene matches: 2. The CDR3 is 15 residues long. The CDR3 DNA reads TGTGCCAGCAGCGTAGGCGGGGGGAGCACCGGGGAGCTGTTTTTT. This encodes CASSVGGGSTGELFF.

CDR3 sequence: CASSQGSSGVRETQYF. The CDR3 bases are TGTGCCAGCAGCCAAGGTTCTAGCGGGGTGAGGGAGACCCAGTACTTC. The chain has TRBV14 and TRBJ2-5; the match to TRBD2 covers 9 bases. The CDR3 spans 16 residues. CDR1 and CDR2 (germline): SGHDN, FVKESK. J was trimmed by 5 bases and V by 1 base; bases with no gene match: 8.

The genes are TRBV10-3 and TRBJ2-1; D may be TRBD1 (6 bases). Trimming cost V 4 bases and J 4 bases, with 20 bases left between them. Germline values: CDR1 ENHRY, CDR2 SYGVKD. CDR3 size: 17 residues. The DNA for the CDR3 is TGTGCCATCAGTGGGAGACAGGCGAAAACCTCTTACAATGAGCAGTTCTTC. It translates to CAISGRQAKTSYNEQFF.

The CDR3: CASSIAPSGTGPVDTQYF. CDR3 DNA: TGTGCCAGTAGTATAGCGCCATCGGGGACAGGCCCAGTAGATACGCAGTATTTT. The chain carries TRBV19 and TRBJ2-3, with TRBD1 matching over 8 bases. V trimming: 1 base; J trimming: 5 bases; junction bases outside the gene matches: 14. Germline V gene data show CDR1 as LNHDA and CDR2 as SQIVND (reference sequence). The CDR3 contains 18 residues.

With regard to this clone: This sample includes further DNA sequences coding for the same CDR3. The rearrangement joins TRBV28 to TRBJ1-5; D uncertain. This CDR3 has 17 amino acids. CDR1 and CDR2 (germline): MDHEN, SYDVKM. V was pared by 6 bases and J by 1 base, with 19 bases between. CDR3 residues: CASSPRGGLGSNQPQHF. CDR3 DNA sequence: TGTGCCAGCAGCCCCCGGGGAGGGTTAGGGAGCAATCAGCCCCAGCATTTT.

The CDR3 DNA reads TGTGCCAGCAGCTTAGCTTCCCAGCCTAGAGGCTCCTATAATTCACCCCTCCACTTT. This sequence encodes CASSLASQPRGSYNSPLHF. The V call is TRBV7-9, the J call TRBJ1-6; D unclear. The germline V gene has CDR1 SEHNR and CDR2 FQNEAQ (reference sequence). The CDR3 length is 19 residues. V was clipped by 0 bases and J by 0 bases, with 15 bases between them.

This clone was detected only once. For the CDR3, the DNA is TGTGCCAGCAGGGAACAGGGGCGCCCGGGCTACACCTTC. It codes for CASREQGRPGYTF. The J gene is TRBJ1-2, the V gene TRBV6-1; 7 bases agree with TRBD1. Germline CDR1 is MNHNS and CDR2 is SASEGT. V shed 6 bases, J shed 8 bases, and the junction held 9 bases outside the gene matches. The length of the CDR3 is 13 residues.

Comments on this clone: One end of the junction varies from germline; a read error may be responsible. The chain recombines TRBV7-7 with TRBJ2-2, with D possibly matching TRBD1 (5 bases). CDR1 is SSHAT and CDR2 is FNYEAQ in the germline V gene (reference sequence). This CDR3 has 16 amino acids. The CDR3 loop is CASSQLPGQNTGELFF. Here the CDR3 DNA reads TGTGCTAGCAGTCAACTCCCCGGACAGAACACCGGGGAGCTGTTTTTT.

This clone appeared a few times. The V gene is TRBV29-1, the J gene TRBJ1-1; D call uncertain. Trimming left V 4 bases short and J 3 bases short, with 9 bases between. The CDR3 consists of 12 residues. Germline V gene lookup returns CDR1 SQVTM and CDR2 ANQGSEA. This CDR3 reads CSVAGMHTEAFF. CDR3 DNA sequence: TGCAGCGTTGCGGGGATGCACACTGAAGCTTTCTTT.

The chain carries TRBV27 and TRBJ2-5; 8 positions agree with TRBD2. This CDR3 comprises 15 residues. Germline CDR1 reads MNHEY; CDR2 reads SMNVEV (reference sequence). Trimming removed 7 bases from V and 2 bases from J; junction bases left unmatched: 9. As DNA, the CDR3 is TGTGCCAGCACCCCGGGGGGGGGCCATCAAGAGACCCAGTACTTC. Translating gives CASTPGGGHQETQYF.

V usage is TRBV7-9 and J usage is TRBJ1-3, with D hard to call. This CDR3 has 16 amino acids. The V gene's germline CDR1 is SEHNR and CDR2 FQNEAQ (reference sequence). The ends were cut back, 5 bases at V and 4 bases at J, with 18 bases in the middle. For the CDR3, the DNA is TGTGCCAGCAGCCTTTTCCGAGATCCCCCGGGAAACACCATATATTTT. Encoded protein: CASSLFRDPPGNTIYF.

This clone was counted only a few times. The chain carries TRBV7-7 and TRBJ1-5; D is uncertain. V was trimmed by 3 bases and J by 1 base, leaving 4 bases between them. Germline-derived CDR1 and CDR2 are SSHAT and FNYEAQ (reference sequence). The CDR3 spans 13 residues. The CDR3 DNA reads as TGTGCCAGCAGCTTCAAAAGCAATCAGCCCCAGCATTTT. Its translation is CASSFKSNQPQHF.

The chain couples TRBV7-2 to TRBJ1-2; TRBD1 agrees at 7 bases. CDR1 and CDR2 (germline): SGHTA, FQGNSA. The CDR3 loop spans 15 amino acids. V shed 4 bases and J 8 bases; nucleotides not matched to a gene: 13. CDR3 sequence: CASSSYRQGSLGYTF. The CDR3 bases are TGTGCCAGCAGCTCCTACCGACAGGGAAGCTTAGGCTACACCTTC. The whole variable domain, remainder taken from reference TRBV7-2 and TRBJ1-2, is GAGVSQSPSNKVTEKGKDVELRCDPISGHTALYWYRQSLGQGLEFLIYFQGNSAPDKSGLPSDRFSAERTGGSVSTLTIQRTQQEDSAVYLCASSSYRQGSLGYTFGSGTRLTVV.

The CDR3 DNA is TGTGCCAGCAGCCGGCTGGGACAGAGCTCCTACGAGCAGTACTTC. Translation: CASSRLGQSSYEQYF. The V call is TRBV6-5, the J call TRBJ2-7, with 7 positions matching TRBD1. The germline CDR1 and CDR2 sequences are MNHEY and SVGAGI. CDR3 size: 15 residues. J gave up 0 bases and V 6 bases, and 8 bases lay outside the gene matches.

This chain joins TRBV6-5 and TRBJ2-2; the D gene is possibly TRBD1 (6 bases). The V and J ends lost 1 base and 6 bases respectively, with 9 bases between them. The CDR3 totals 14 residues. Germline V gives CDR1 MNHEY, CDR2 SVGAGI. CDR3 bases: TGTGCCAGCAGTTACTTACAGGGCTCCGGGGAGCTGTTTTTT. As protein: CASSYLQGSGELFF.

The chain recombines TRBV2 with TRBJ2-2; 8 bases align to TRBD2. Trimming took 4 bases from V and 0 from J; bases not matched to a gene: 1. The V gene's germline CDR1 is SNHLY and CDR2 FYNNEI. This CDR3 region has 15 residues. The CDR3 loop is CASSALAANTGELFF. CDR3 in DNA: TGTGCCAGCAGTGCACTAGCGGCGAACACCGGGGAGCTGTTTTTT. Full variable domain (missing parts from reference TRBV2 and TRBJ2-2): EPEVTQTPSHQVTQMGQEVILRCVPISNHLYFYWYRQILGQKVEFLVSFYNNEISEKSEIFDDQFSVERPDGSNFTLKIRSTKLEDSAMYFCASSALAANTGELFFGEGSRLTVL.

This chain links TRBV30 with TRBJ2-5; 7 nucleotides line up with TRBD2. Germline V gene sequence: CDR1 GTSNPN, CDR2 SVGIG (reference sequence). The V segment lost 2 bases and the J segment 5 bases; nucleotides outside the gene matches: 5. This CDR3 has 13 residues. CDR3 coding DNA: TGTGCCTGGAGTTTAGCGGGCTGGGAGACCCAGTACTTC. Protein product: CAWSLAGWETQYF.

This chain joins TRBV12-1 and TRBJ2-5; the table's D call, TRBD1, was not checked against the DNA. TRBV12-1 corresponds to a pseudogene. CDR3 length equals 16 residues. CDR3 sequence: CASSSRDRKRQETQYF. The CDR3, as DNA: TGTGCCAGCAGCTCCCGGGACAGGAAACGCCAAGAGACCCAGTACTTC.

The chain recombines TRBV25-1 with TRBJ2-6; D is possibly TRBD2 (5 bases). Germline V lookup: CDR1 MGHDK, CDR2 SYGVNS. Trimming took 3 bases from V and 0 from J, leaving 9 bases between them. The CDR3 length is 16 residues. This chain's CDR3 is CASSDAGLSGANVLTF. CDR3 coding DNA: TGTGCCAGCAGTGACGCGGGTCTCTCTGGGGCCAACGTCCTGACTTTC.

The count of this clone is one. The rearrangement uses TRBV4-3 and TRBJ2-5; possible D gene TRBD2, 6 bases. Between the trimmed V and J ends, which lost 0 bases and 7 bases, there was a span of 18 bases. Germline CDR1 is LGHNA and CDR2 is YSLEER. This CDR3 has 16 amino acids. The CDR3 region has the DNA TGCGCCAGCAGCCAAGATTGGCGGACTACCTTAAGGACCCAGTACTTC. It specifies CASSQDWRTTLRTQYF.

The chain carries TRBV12-5 and TRBJ1-3, with TRBD1 matching 8 bases. This CDR3 is built from 15 residues. V shed 1 base, J shed 6 bases, and the junction held 5 bases outside the gene matches. Germline values: CDR1 LGHNT, CDR2 FRNRAP. CDR3 in amino acids: CASGLGQGPTNTIYF. The CDR3 DNA reads TGTGCTAGTGGTTTGGGACAGGGGCCGACAAACACCATATATTTT. Full variable domain (remainder filled in from reference TRBV12-5 and TRBJ1-3): DARVTQTPRHKVTEMGQEVTMRCQPILGHNTVFWYRQTMMQGLELLAYFRNRAPLDDSGMPKDRFSAEMPDATLATLKIQPSEPRDSAVYFCASGLGQGPTNTIYFGEGSWLTVV.

This chain connects TRBV27 to TRBJ1-6; the D is unclear. The germline gives CDR1 MNHEY, CDR2 SMNVEV (reference sequence). Trimming removed 2 bases at V and 7 bases at J, with 9 bases between. The CDR3 has 14 residues. CDR3: CASSLHRGNSPLHF. Written as DNA, the CDR3 is TGTGCCAGCAGTTTACATCGAGGGAATTCACCCCTCCACTTT.

This chain connects TRBV19 to TRBJ1-5; D might be TRBD1 (6 bases). Germline-derived CDR1 and CDR2 are LNHDA and SQIVND (reference sequence). The CDR3 has 15 residues. Trimming took off 7 bases at V and 0 bases at J, with 13 bases between the two ends. The CDR3 reads CASKDRHLSNQPQHF. The CDR3 DNA follows: TGTGCCAGTAAGGACAGACACCTTAGCAATCAGCCCCAGCATTTT.

The V and J genes are TRBV18 and TRBJ2-2; 9 bases map to TRBD1. The CDR3 is 16 residues long. J gave up 3 bases and V 3 bases, and 5 bases lay outside the gene matches. Germline CDR1 reads KGHSH; CDR2 reads LQKENI. The CDR3 region has the DNA TGTGCCAGCTCACCCATTGGGACAGGGCACACCGGGGAGCTGTTTTTT. Its protein product is CASSPIGTGHTGELFF.